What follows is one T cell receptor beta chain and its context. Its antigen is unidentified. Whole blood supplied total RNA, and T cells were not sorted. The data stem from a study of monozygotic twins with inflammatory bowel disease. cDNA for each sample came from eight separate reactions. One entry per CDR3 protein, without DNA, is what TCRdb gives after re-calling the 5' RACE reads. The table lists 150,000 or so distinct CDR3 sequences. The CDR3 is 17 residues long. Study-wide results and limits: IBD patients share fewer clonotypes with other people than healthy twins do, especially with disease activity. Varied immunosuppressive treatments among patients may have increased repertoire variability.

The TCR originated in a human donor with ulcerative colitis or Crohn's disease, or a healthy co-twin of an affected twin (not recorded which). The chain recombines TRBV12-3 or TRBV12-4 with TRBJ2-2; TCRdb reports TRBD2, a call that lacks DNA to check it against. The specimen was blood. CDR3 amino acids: CASSFSGGTENTGELFF.